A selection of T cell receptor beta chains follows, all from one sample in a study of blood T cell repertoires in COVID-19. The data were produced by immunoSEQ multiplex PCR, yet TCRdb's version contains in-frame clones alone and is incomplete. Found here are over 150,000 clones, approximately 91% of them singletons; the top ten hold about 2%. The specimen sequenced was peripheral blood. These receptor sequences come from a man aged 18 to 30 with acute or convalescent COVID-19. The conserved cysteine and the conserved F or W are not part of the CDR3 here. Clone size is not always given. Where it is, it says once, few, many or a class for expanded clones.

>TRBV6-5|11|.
ASSYTGSYGYT
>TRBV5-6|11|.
ASSLPGGETQY
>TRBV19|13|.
ASSIAGTANYEQY
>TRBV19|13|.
ASSMPDRSNQPQH
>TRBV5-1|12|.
ASSLGQSTGELF
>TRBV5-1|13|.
ASSKGQGYTDTQY
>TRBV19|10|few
ATYGHNQPQH
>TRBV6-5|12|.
ASISGRGHQPQH
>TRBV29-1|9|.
SVYGTVGYT
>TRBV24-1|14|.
ATSDARGGPRERQY
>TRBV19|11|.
ASSIDGGYGYT
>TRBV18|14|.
ASSPLSGQGANGYT
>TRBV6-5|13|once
ASSHRDRLNQPQH
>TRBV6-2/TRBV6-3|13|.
ASSYFPQANQPQH
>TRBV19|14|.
ASSPQGLAGYYEQY
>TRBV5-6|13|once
ASSLQGIGNYGYT
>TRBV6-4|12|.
ASSEEWGGEKLF
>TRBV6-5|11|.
ASSYSGRPEAF
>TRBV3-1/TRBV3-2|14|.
ASSPRTSGITDTQY
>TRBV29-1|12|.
SVGQGILTDTQY
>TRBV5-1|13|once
ASSLGLAGTGELF
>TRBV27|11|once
ASSWGPTGELF
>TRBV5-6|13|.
ASSLYGTGDQPQH
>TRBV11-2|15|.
ASSRGLAGGPYNEQF
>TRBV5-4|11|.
ASTTDREAGYT
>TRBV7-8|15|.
ASSLGPLIGFGNTIY
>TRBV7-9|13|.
ASSLAAGGQETQY
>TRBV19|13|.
ASSPDATASYGYT
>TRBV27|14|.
ASRSMTGGFYEKLF
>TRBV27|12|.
ASRRNTGFGGYT
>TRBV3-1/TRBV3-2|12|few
ASSQWGGNQPQH
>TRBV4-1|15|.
ASSQPATSGGQGIQY
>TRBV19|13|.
ASSTAGQGLYEQY
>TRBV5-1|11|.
ASSDPQWTEAF
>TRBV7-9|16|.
ASSSLYGLAGSSDIQY
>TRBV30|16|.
AWSVGPLGGNPNTEAF
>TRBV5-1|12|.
ASSLESTNTEAF
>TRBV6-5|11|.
ASSEVGNSPLH
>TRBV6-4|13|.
ASSEFGDRNQPQH
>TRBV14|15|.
ASSQDMGLISYNEQF
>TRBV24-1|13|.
ATSDPAGGPGELF
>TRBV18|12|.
ASSPARVATEAF
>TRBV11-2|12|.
ASSPAGTLREQY
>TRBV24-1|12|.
ATSDPKTGPGYT